These 21 T cell receptor beta chains originate from one sample sequenced in a study of shared clonotypes between healthy human individuals. The method was immunoSEQ multiplex PCR; TCRdb's version includes in-frame clones alone and lacks a portion of them. Seen here are 550,000 to 700,000 clones, roughly 73% observed once, and the top ten hold around 2%. Source material: memory CD4+ T cells sorted from blood. Subset: CD45RA-negative fraction. The receptors shown here come from a woman between 25 and 40 years old in good health.

The chain uses TRBV28 and TRBJ1-4; possible D gene TRBD1, 5 bases. The V and J ends lost 4 bases and 6 bases respectively, with 24 bases between them. The germline V gene has CDR1 MDHEN and CDR2 SYDVKM. The CDR3 contains 18 residues. CDR3 nucleotide sequence: TGTGCCAGCAGTTCGCCCGGCTATCCAGGGACGGCTTATGAAAAACTGTTTTTT. Its protein is CASSSPGYPGTAYEKLFF.

The V and J genes are TRBV11-3 and TRBJ2-1, with D unclear. Trimming removed 4 bases at V and 8 bases at J, with 6 bases between. Germline assignment: CDR1 SGHNT and CDR2 YENEEA. CDR3 length: 11 amino acids. The CDR3: CASSSRDEQFF. In DNA form, the CDR3 reads TGTGCCAGCAGCTCGCGTGATGAGCAGTTCTTC.

J is TRBJ2-3 and V is TRBV4-2; the D is unclear. Germline CDR1 is LGHNA and CDR2 is YNFKEQ. The length of the CDR3 is 16 residues. V was shortened by 1 base and J by 1 base, with 12 bases between the two germline ends. The CDR3 DNA sequence: TGTGCCAGCAGCCAAGCCCAAGGCCAACGCACAGATACGCAGTATTTT. Protein product: CASSQAQGQRTDTQYF.

The genes are TRBV2 and TRBJ2-3; a possible D gene is TRBD1 (5 bases). The CDR3 has 14 residues. V lost 4 bases, J lost 6 bases, and 14 bases lay in between. The germline V gene has CDR1 SNHLY and CDR2 FYNNEI. The CDR3 coding sequence is TGTGCCAGCAGTGGACCCCCGGCAGGGGATACGCAGTATTTT. Amino acids: CASSGPPAGDTQYF.

CDR3 DNA sequence: TGTGCCAGTAGTATAGTAGCAGGAAATAGCAATCAGCCCCAGCATTTT. Translation: CASSIVAGNSNQPQHF. V usage is TRBV19 and J usage is TRBJ1-5; unclear D gene. Germline V gene sequence: CDR1 LNHDA, CDR2 SQIVND (reference sequence). V was pared by 1 base and J by 0 bases, with 10 bases between. The CDR3 totals 16 residues.

This clone was found a few times. The rearrangement links TRBV19 to TRBJ1-4; weak D call: TRBD1 (6 bases). Germline V gene sequence: CDR1 LNHDA, CDR2 SQIVND (reference sequence). This CDR3 spans 16 amino acids. CDR3 DNA: TGTGCAGTCGCGGATATGCAGACGGCCCAGGGGGAAAAACTGTTTTTT. This translates into CAVADMQTAQGEKLFF.

This clone was seen only a few times. Other DNA variants within this sample encode the same CDR3. The CDR3 DNA is TGTGCCAGCAGTTCCCCGACAGGGCGCGGCTACACCTTC. It specifies CASSSPTGRGYTF. The chain recombines TRBV27 with TRBJ1-2; the match to TRBD1 covers 7 bases. The CDR3 covers 13 residues. Germline trimming cut 4 bases from V and 8 bases from J; bases unmatched to any gene: 7. Germline-derived CDR1 and CDR2 are MNHEY and SMNVEV (reference sequence).

The sample holds a few counts of this clone. The chain recombines TRBV10-2 with TRBJ2-2, with 8 bases lining up with TRBD2. V trimming: 8 bases; J trimming: 7 bases; junction bases outside the gene matches: 18. Germline values: CDR1 WSHSY, CDR2 SAAADI. This CDR3 region has 17 residues. This chain's CDR3 is CASRPSSGRPLRGELFF. As DNA, the CDR3 is TGCGCCAGCCGGCCCTCCAGCGGGAGACCATTACGCGGGGAGCTGTTTTTT.

This clone showed up just a few times. Other nucleotide sequences in the sample specify the same CDR3. This chain links TRBV30 with TRBJ1-5, with unresolved D. Looked up from germline, CDR1 is GTSNPN and CDR2 is SVGIG (reference sequence). The ends were cut back, 1 base at V and 1 base at J, with 5 bases in the middle. The CDR3 is 13 residues long. The CDR3 coding sequence is TGTGCCTGGAGTGCGGGGAGCAATCAGCCCCAGCATTTT. Its protein product is CAWSAGSNQPQHF.

The chain is built from TRBV28 and TRBJ1-3; weak D call: TRBD1 (6 bases). V gave up 2 bases and J gave up 4 bases, with 15 bases separating them. The length of the CDR3 is 16 residues. Germline CDR1 is MDHEN and CDR2 is SYDVKM. The CDR3 nucleotides read TGTGCCAGCAGTTTACGACAAGGGACATCGGGAAACACCATATATTTT. It codes for CASSLRQGTSGNTIYF.

V gene TRBV19 combines with J gene TRBJ1-5; tentatively, D is TRBD1 (5 bases). Deletions cut 6 bases from V and 0 bases from J, with 15 bases between. This CDR3 comprises 16 residues. Germline-derived CDR1 and CDR2 are LNHDA and SQIVND (reference sequence). CDR3 sequence (DNA): TGTGCCAGTAGATGGGGACGCATTGATAGCAATCAGCCCCAGCATTTT. Residues: CASRWGRIDSNQPQHF.

The chain is built from TRBV28 and TRBJ2-7; D is unclear. This CDR3 is built from 16 residues. Trimming removed 5 bases from V and 7 bases from J, with 24 bases in between. Germline CDR1 MDHEN, CDR2 SYDVKM. The CDR3 DNA is TGTGCCAGCAGTAACCCACGTCGGGCACAACGTTGGGAGCAGTACTTC. Protein product: CASSNPRRAQRWEQYF.

The rearrangement uses TRBV29-1 and TRBJ1-1; unclear D gene. CDR3 length: 12 amino acids. Trimming took off 0 bases at V and 5 bases at J, with 7 bases between the two ends. Germline values: CDR1 SQVTM, CDR2 ANQGSEA. CDR3 DNA sequence: TGCAGCGTTGAAGATAGTGGTACTGAAGCTTTCTTT. Translation gives CSVEDSGTEAFF.

The chain has TRBV6-1 and TRBJ2-3; perhaps TRBD2 as D (5 bases). The CDR3 is 15 amino acids. Per the germline V gene, CDR1 is MNHNS and CDR2 is SASEGT. V was cut by 3 bases and J by 2 bases, with 12 bases left in between. The CDR3 is CASSDEGVNTDTQYF. CDR3 nucleotides: TGTGCCAGCAGTGATGAGGGCGTTAACACAGATACGCAGTATTTT.

The chain joins TRBV28 to TRBJ1-1; maybe TRBD1 (5 bases). CDR1 and CDR2 (germline): MDHEN, SYDVKM. This CDR3 has 13 residues. V shed 6 bases and J shed 6 bases, with 14 bases lying between them. The DNA for the CDR3 is TGTGCCAGCAGACACAAGATCAGGGCTGAAGCTTTCTTT. The encoded protein is CASRHKIRAEAFF.

As for this clone: The same CDR3 can be traced to other DNA sequences in this sample. The chain combines TRBV28 with TRBJ2-7, with 10 positions matching TRBD2. CDR3 length: 13 amino acids. Germline V gene lookup returns CDR1 MDHEN and CDR2 SYDVKM. The V segment lost 6 bases and the J segment 3 bases; nucleotides outside the gene matches: 2. The CDR3 loop reads CASRLAGVYEQYF. As DNA, the CDR3 is TGTGCCAGCAGGCTAGCGGGAGTCTACGAGCAGTACTTC.

The genes are TRBV15 and TRBJ1-2; 8 positions match TRBD1. Germline trimming cut 4 bases from V and 1 base from J; bases unmatched to any gene: 11. CDR3 length: 17 residues. CDR1 and CDR2 (germline): LNHNV, YYDKDF (reference sequence). The CDR3 protein is CATSTNRDRRLNYGYTF. CDR3 nucleotides: TGTGCCACCAGCACTAATCGGGACAGGAGACTTAACTATGGCTACACCTTC.

This clone was seen a single time. The CDR3 is CAWSPPGEINQPQHF. Written as DNA, the CDR3 is TGTGCCTGGAGCCCCCCCGGCGAAATCAATCAGCCCCAGCATTTT. This sequence joins TRBV30 and TRBJ1-5, with no clear D. The CDR3 spans 15 residues. V lost 3 bases to trimming and J lost 3 bases, with 15 bases between them. Germline assignment: CDR1 GTSNPN and CDR2 SVGIG (reference sequence). The full variable domain, its missing parts supplied by reference TRBV30 and TRBJ1-5, is SQTIHQWPATLVQPVGSPLSLECTVEGTSNPNLYWYRQAAGRGLQLLFYSVGIGQISSEVPQNLSASRPQDRQFILSSKKLLLSDSGFYLCAWSPPGEINQPQHFGDGTRLSIL.

Here the CDR3 reads CASSLNLAGEQETQYF. The CDR3 DNA reads as TGCGCCAGCAGCTTGAATCTAGCGGGAGAGCAAGAGACCCAGTACTTC. The chain recombines TRBV5-1 with TRBJ2-5, with 10 bases lining up with TRBD2. The J segment lost 2 bases and the V segment lost 1 base, leaving 5 bases of the junction unmatched. Germline loops: CDR1 SGHRS, CDR2 YFSETQ. This CDR3 comprises 16 residues. Together with reference TRBV5-1 and TRBJ2-5, the CDR3 gives the full variable domain: KAGVTQTPRYLIKTRGQQVTLSCSPISGHRSVSWYQQTPGQGLQFLFEYFSETQRNKGNFPGRFSGRQFSNSRSEMNVSTLELGDSALYLCASSLNLAGEQETQYFGPGTRLLVL.

The rearrangement links TRBV6-1 to TRBJ2-3, with 7 bases fitting TRBD2. Trimming removed 4 bases from V and 2 bases from J; junction bases left unmatched: 9. The CDR3 contains 16 residues. Germline CDR1 reads MNHNS; CDR2 reads SASEGT. CDR3 residues: CASSGLATRVTDTQYF. CDR3 in DNA: TGTGCCAGCAGTGGACTAGCTACCAGGGTCACAGATACGCAGTATTTT.

The V and J genes are TRBV18 and TRBJ1-3; D gene unclear. This CDR3 is 12 amino acids long. Germline V CDR1 and CDR2: KGHSH, LQKENI. Trimming shortened V by 5 bases and J by 1 base, and 3 bases separated the two germline ends. Here the CDR3 reads CASSGSGNTIYF. In DNA, the CDR3 is TGTGCCAGCTCAGGTTCTGGAAACACCATATATTTT.